This TCR beta chain derives from a study of T cell responses to AZD1222 COVID-19 vaccine. On this clone: Antigen: not known.

Method: immunoSEQ multiplex PCR; TCRdb's copy keeps in-frame clones and lacks some. The table lists under 150,000 clones, 88% of them singletons. General study results and limits: The donor cohort was predominantly white British with a female majority, and clonal diversity may have been underestimated. Unmutated variant regions are reportedly targeted by nearly half of spike-specific TCRs.

V lost 0 bases to trimming and J lost 3 bases, with 9 bases between them. The germline V gene encodes CDR1 MNHEY and CDR2 SVGAGI. This CDR3 is built from 14 residues. The sequence was obtained from an adult in good health. The chain links TRBV6-5 to TRBJ2-7, with D perhaps TRBD1 or TRBD2 (5 bases each). The sequencing here drew on peripheral blood, taken on day 0 of MenACWY control vaccination. CDR3: CASSYSGVNYEQYF. As DNA, the CDR3 is TGTGCCAGCAGTTACTCGGGGGTCAACTACGAGCAGTACTTC.